Below, 23 T cell receptor beta chains from the same sample are listed, as sequenced in a study of shared clonotypes between healthy human individuals. The repertoire was sequenced with immunoSEQ multiplex PCR; TCRdb's copy has only in-frame clones and lacks some. The sample has around 2.5 million clones, under 95% seen once; the top ten hold approximately 0.35%. The sequencing input was naive CD4+ T cells from PBMCs. Documented subset: CD45RA+ positively selected. The receptors originated from a man aged 18 to 29 in good health. Some clones in this sample may be carry-over from other donors' samples.

The rearrangement links TRBV6-1 to TRBJ1-2; D unclear. The CDR3 totals 13 residues. V shed 1 base and J shed 5 bases, with 8 bases lying between them. Germline V gives CDR1 MNHNS, CDR2 SASEGT. CDR3 in amino acids: CASSEVGAYGYTF. The CDR3 coding sequence is TGTGCCAGCAGTGAAGTGGGAGCTTATGGCTACACCTTC.

This clone was recorded only once. CDR3 DNA sequence: TGTGCCAGCAGACCAAGCGGTTCTTCTAGCACAGATACGCAGTATTTT. It yields the protein CASRPSGSSSTDTQYF. The rearrangement joins TRBV2 to TRBJ2-3, with D perhaps matching TRBD2 (5 bases). Germline lookup yields CDR1 SNHLY and CDR2 FYNNEI. This CDR3 has 16 amino acids. The V end lost 6 bases, the J end lost 0 bases, and 16 bases lay between the germline ends.

This chain uses TRBV21-1 with TRBJ1-3. TRBV21-1 is reported as a pseudogene. The CDR3 consists of 16 residues. CDR3 protein: CASSKWTLLSGNTIYF. Written as DNA, the CDR3 is TGTGCCAGCAGCAAGTGGACGCTTCTCTCTGGAAACACCATATATTTT.

The J gene is TRBJ1-2, the V gene TRBV18, with D perhaps TRBD1 (5 bases). Looked up from germline, CDR1 is KGHSH and CDR2 is LQKENI. Trimming cost V 3 bases and J 8 bases, with 13 bases left between them. This CDR3 has 13 residues. CDR3 protein: CASSPEGVRGYTF. Here the CDR3 DNA reads TGTGCCAGCTCACCTGAAGGGGTTCGCGGCTACACCTTC.

V gene TRBV2 combines with J gene TRBJ2-2; unclear D gene. The CDR3 totals 14 residues. V lost 5 bases and J lost 0, with 7 bases in between. CDR1 is SNHLY, CDR2 FYNNEI, per germline. The CDR3 DNA sequence: TGTGCCAGCAGTTCCAGCGCGAACACCGGGGAGCTGTTTTTT. It codes for CASSSSANTGELFF.

This chain links TRBV9 with TRBJ2-6; D gene ambiguous. The ends were cut back, 1 base at V and 1 base at J, with 9 bases in the middle. The CDR3 spans 16 residues. The germline V gene has CDR1 SGDLS and CDR2 YYNGEE. The CDR3: CASSVRSISGANVLTF. The CDR3 DNA reads TGTGCCAGCAGCGTACGATCTATTTCTGGGGCCAACGTCCTGACTTTC.

The genes are TRBV28 and TRBJ1-5; 7 bases agree with TRBD1. From germline, CDR1 is MDHEN and CDR2 SYDVKM. V was clipped by 2 bases and J by 2 bases; unmatched bases: 9. The CDR3 has 17 residues. For the CDR3, the DNA is TGTGCCAGCAGTTTAAAACTAGACAGGGATCGCAATCAGCCCCAGCATTTT. As protein: CASSLKLDRDRNQPQHF.

On this clone itself: This specimen includes other DNA sequences encoding the same CDR3. The chain links TRBV6-1 to TRBJ2-1; D remains ambiguous. The CDR3 has 13 residues. V lost 4 bases to trimming and J lost 0 bases, with 4 bases between them. In germline, CDR1 is MNHNS, CDR2 SASEGT. Here the CDR3 reads CASSGGSYNEQFF. CDR3 nucleotide sequence: TGTGCCAGCAGTGGGGGCTCCTACAATGAGCAGTTCTTC.

The genes are TRBV7-2 and TRBJ2-5, with 7 bases fitting TRBD2. The DNA end lines up better with TRBJ2-7; the J call may be wrong. From germline, CDR1 is SGHTA and CDR2 FQGNSA. CDR3 size: 16 residues. This chain's CDR3 is CASSLELRKAGYEQYF. The DNA of the CDR3 is TGTGCCAGCAGCTTAGAGCTAAGAAAAGCGGGGTACGAGCAGTACTTC.

This chain joins TRBV5-1 and TRBJ2-1, with D unresolved. The CDR3 is 12 amino acids. Per germline, CDR1 SGHRS and CDR2 YFSETQ. Deletions cut 4 bases from V and 10 bases from J, with 12 bases between. This CDR3 is CASSQEIWEQFF. CDR3 nucleotides: TGCGCCAGCAGCCAAGAAATCTGGGAGCAGTTCTTC.

This chain uses TRBV5-4 with TRBJ2-1, with 7 bases lining up with TRBD1. Germline V lookup: CDR1 SGHNT, CDR2 YYREEE (reference sequence). The V gene end was trimmed by 4 bases and the J gene end by 6 bases; junction bases not matched to a gene: 10. The CDR3 loop spans 15 amino acids. The CDR3 DNA follows: TGTGCCAGCAGCCCAGCAGCTACAGGGGCCAATGAGCAGTTCTTC. It encodes CASSPAATGANEQFF.

This chain joins TRBV28 and TRBJ2-7, with TRBD2 identical over 9 bases. Germline V gene data show CDR1 as MDHEN and CDR2 as SYDVKM. Trimming removed 6 bases from V and 2 bases from J; junction bases left unmatched: 5. There are 14 residues in the CDR3. CDR3 sequence: CASSRPSGTYEQYF. For the CDR3, the DNA is TGTGCCAGCAGCAGACCTAGCGGGACCTACGAGCAGTACTTC.

The V gene is TRBV27, the J gene TRBJ2-3; D is unresolved. CDR3 length: 18 residues. The ends were cut back, 2 bases at V and 2 bases at J, with 20 bases in the middle. Germline CDR1 MNHEY, CDR2 SMNVEV (reference sequence). The CDR3 spells CASSLRAASSTITDTQYF. The CDR3 bases are TGTGCCAGCAGTTTACGCGCGGCAAGTAGCACGATCACAGATACGCAGTATTTT.

V is TRBV18 and J is TRBJ1-5; tentatively, D is TRBD1 (5 bases). Germline assignment: CDR1 KGHSH and CDR2 LQKENI. This CDR3 has 14 amino acids. V shed 5 bases and J shed 5 bases, with 13 bases lying between them. The CDR3 loop is CASSLSGMDQPQHF. The CDR3, as DNA: TGTGCCAGCTCATTATCAGGGATGGATCAGCCCCAGCATTTT. The variable domain in full, completed from reference TRBV18 and TRBJ1-5, reads NAGVMQNPRHLVRRRGQEARLRCSPMKGHSHVYWYRQLPEEGLKFMVYLQKENIIDESGMPKERFSAEFPKEGPSILRIQQVVRGDSAAYFCASSLSGMDQPQHFGDGTRLSIL.

In the case of this clone: The same CDR3 arises from other DNA sequences in this sample as well. This chain links TRBV18 with TRBJ1-1, with 7 bases lining up with TRBD1. The germline gives CDR1 KGHSH, CDR2 LQKENI. Trimming at V came to 3 bases and at J to 3 bases, leaving 4 bases not matched to a gene. The CDR3 totals 14 residues. This CDR3 is CASSPGQSDTEAFF. The CDR3 region has the DNA TGTGCCAGCTCACCGGGACAGTCAGACACTGAAGCTTTCTTT.

In the case of this clone: The junction shows a germline mismatch at one end, possibly a read error. The V and J genes are TRBV7-2 and TRBJ2-1; 13 nucleotides line up with TRBD2. The CDR3 totals 14 residues. Germline CDR1 reads SGHTA; CDR2 reads FQGNSA. The CDR3: CASSLGTSGDSPVF. The CDR3 DNA follows: TGTGCCAGCAGCCTGGGGACTAGCGGGGACTCCCCTGTCTTC.

To note about this clone: The junction departs from the called germline gene at one end, perhaps through a read error. The gene calls are TRBV5-1 and TRBJ1-1; D is uncertain. Germline V CDR1 and CDR2: SGHRS, YFSETQ. This CDR3 is 18 amino acids long. DNA of the CDR3: TGCGCCAGCACCTTGGATGAGGGAAGAAGACCCCCTGGGACTGAAGCTTTCTTT. Translating gives CASTLDEGRRPPGTEAFF.

The chain couples TRBV7-9 to TRBJ1-4; tentative D call: TRBD1 (5 bases). The CDR3 extends over 14 amino acids. Germline CDR1 SEHNR, CDR2 FQNEAQ (reference sequence). V shed 5 bases and J shed 7 bases, with 14 bases lying between them. The CDR3 nucleotides are TGTGCCAGCAGCCTATCCGAGACAGCTGAAAAACTGTTTTTT. It translates to CASSLSETAEKLFF.

V gene TRBV30 combines with J gene TRBJ1-1; maybe TRBD1 (5 bases). The CDR3 consists of 15 residues. Germline V CDR1 and CDR2: GTSNPN, SVGIG (reference sequence). The V end lost 1 base, the J end lost 5 bases, and 17 bases lay between the germline ends. The CDR3 loop is CAWSALRGQGTEAFF. The CDR3 nucleotides read TGTGCCTGGAGTGCCCTCCGGGGCCAAGGGACTGAAGCTTTCTTT.

This chain connects TRBV30 to TRBJ2-2; D perhaps matches TRBD2 (6 bases). The CDR3 sequence is 14 residues long. V was shortened by 6 bases and J by 2 bases, with 13 bases between the two germline ends. Germline assignment: CDR1 GTSNPN and CDR2 SVGIG (reference sequence). The CDR3 DNA is TGTGCCTGCCTGGGACTCCTTAACACCGGGGAGCTGTTTTTT. Translating it yields CACLGLLNTGELFF.

The V and J genes are TRBV7-2 and TRBJ2-5; 7 bases fit TRBD1. Trimming cost V 5 bases and J 4 bases; bases outside gene matches: 7. Germline V CDR1 and CDR2: SGHTA, FQGNSA. The CDR3 contains 14 residues. The CDR3 loop is CASSATGERETQYF. The CDR3 nucleotides read TGTGCCAGCAGCGCCACAGGGGAACGAGAGACCCAGTACTTC.

The J gene is TRBJ2-7, the V gene TRBV5-4; 12 nucleotides match TRBD2. V lost 4 bases, J lost 4 bases, and 3 bases stayed unmatched. Per the germline V gene, CDR1 is SGHNT and CDR2 is YYREEE (reference sequence). This CDR3 has 14 amino acids. CDR3 region: CASSRLAGEYEQYF. Written as DNA, the CDR3 is TGTGCCAGCAGCCGACTAGCGGGAGAATACGAGCAGTACTTC.

The V call is TRBV27, the J call TRBJ1-5; no clear D. V lost 5 bases, J lost 7 bases, and 15 bases lay in between. This CDR3 is built from 14 residues. In germline, CDR1 is MNHEY, CDR2 SMNVEV (reference sequence). CDR3 sequence reads: CASSLTDGRQPQHF. The CDR3 DNA reads TGTGCCAGCAGTCTAACGGACGGCAGGCAGCCCCAGCATTTT.